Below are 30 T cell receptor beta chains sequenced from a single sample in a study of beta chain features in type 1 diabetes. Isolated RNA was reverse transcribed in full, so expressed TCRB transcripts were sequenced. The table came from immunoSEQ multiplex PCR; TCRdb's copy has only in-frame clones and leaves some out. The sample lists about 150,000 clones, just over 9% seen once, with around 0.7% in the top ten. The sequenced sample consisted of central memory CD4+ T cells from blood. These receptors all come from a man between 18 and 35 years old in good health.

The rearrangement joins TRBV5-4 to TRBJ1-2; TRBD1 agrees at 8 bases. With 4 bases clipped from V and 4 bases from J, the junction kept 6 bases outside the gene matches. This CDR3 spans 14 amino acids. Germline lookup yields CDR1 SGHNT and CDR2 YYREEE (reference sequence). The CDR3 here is CASSAGQDPYGYTF. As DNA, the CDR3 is TGTGCCAGCAGCGCGGGACAGGACCCCTATGGCTACACCTTC.

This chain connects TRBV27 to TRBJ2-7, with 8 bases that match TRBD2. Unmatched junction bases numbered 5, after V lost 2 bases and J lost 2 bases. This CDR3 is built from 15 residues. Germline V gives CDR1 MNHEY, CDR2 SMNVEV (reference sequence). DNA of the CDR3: TGTGCCAGCAGTTTAGGCGGGGGGATTACCTACGAGCAGTACTTC. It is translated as CASSLGGGITYEQYF.

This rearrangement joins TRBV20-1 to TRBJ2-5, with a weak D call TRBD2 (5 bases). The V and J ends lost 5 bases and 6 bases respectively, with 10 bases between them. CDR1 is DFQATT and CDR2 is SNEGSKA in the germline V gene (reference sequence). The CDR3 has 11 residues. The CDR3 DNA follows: TGCAGTGCTCGACGGACTCAGACCCAGTACTTC. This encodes CSARRTQTQYF.

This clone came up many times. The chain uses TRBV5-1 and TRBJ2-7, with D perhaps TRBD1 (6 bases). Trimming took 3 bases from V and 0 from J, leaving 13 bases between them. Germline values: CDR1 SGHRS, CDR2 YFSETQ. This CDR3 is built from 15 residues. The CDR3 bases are TGCGCCAGCAGCTCCGGACAGACGAGCTCCTACGAGCAGTACTTC. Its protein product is CASSSGQTSSYEQYF.

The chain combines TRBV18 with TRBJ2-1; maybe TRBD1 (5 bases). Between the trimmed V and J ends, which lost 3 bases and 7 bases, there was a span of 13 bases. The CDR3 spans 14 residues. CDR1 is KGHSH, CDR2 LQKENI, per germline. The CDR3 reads CASSPGPTGNEQFF. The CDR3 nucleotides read TGTGCCAGCTCACCGGGGCCCACCGGAAATGAGCAGTTCTTC.

In DNA form, the CDR3 reads TGTGCCAGCAGCTTAACCAGGGGTTCTCGGGGTCGAGATACGCAGTATTTT. Translation gives CASSLTRGSRGRDTQYF. V gene TRBV7-3 combines with J gene TRBJ2-3, with a tentative D call TRBD1 (6 bases). Germline V CDR1 and CDR2: SGHTA, FQGTGA. The CDR3 sequence is 17 residues long. Trimming took off 0 bases at V and 5 bases at J, with 18 bases between the two ends. The variable domain in full, completed from reference TRBV7-3 and TRBJ2-3, reads GAGVSQTPSNKVTEKGKYVELRCDPISGHTALYWYRQSLGQGPEFLIYFQGTGAADDSGLPNDRFFAVRPEGSVSTLKIQRTERGDSAVYLCASSLTRGSRGRDTQYFGPGTRLTVL.

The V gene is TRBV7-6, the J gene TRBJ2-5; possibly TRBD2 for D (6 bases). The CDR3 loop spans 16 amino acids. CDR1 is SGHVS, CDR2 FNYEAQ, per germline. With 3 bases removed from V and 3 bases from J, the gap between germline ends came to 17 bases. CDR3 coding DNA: TGTGCCAGCAGCTTGATGCCCCAGGGAGGAGAAGAGACCCAGTACTTC. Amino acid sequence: CASSLMPQGGEETQYF.

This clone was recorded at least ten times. The CDR3 DNA sequence: TGTGCCAGCAGCTTCAGGGGCACCGGGGAGCTGTTTTTT. It codes for CASSFRGTGELFF. This sequence joins TRBV7-2 and TRBJ2-2, with a possible D match to TRBD1 (6 bases). The germline V gene encodes CDR1 SGHTA and CDR2 FQGNSA. The CDR3 loop spans 13 amino acids. Deletions cut 3 bases from V and 4 bases from J, with 6 bases between.

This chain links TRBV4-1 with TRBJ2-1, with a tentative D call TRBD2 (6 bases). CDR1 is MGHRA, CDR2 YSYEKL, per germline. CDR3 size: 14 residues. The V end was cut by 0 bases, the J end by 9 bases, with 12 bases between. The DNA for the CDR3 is TGCGCCAGCAGCCAAGATCTCGCGGGGCTTGAGCAGTTCTTC. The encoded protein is CASSQDLAGLEQFF.

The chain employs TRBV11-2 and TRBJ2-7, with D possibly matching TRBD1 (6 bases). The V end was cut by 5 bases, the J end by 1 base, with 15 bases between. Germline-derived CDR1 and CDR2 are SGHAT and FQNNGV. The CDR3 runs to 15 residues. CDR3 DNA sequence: TGTGCCAGCAGCAAAAATTACAGGGAATCCTACGAGCAGTACTTC. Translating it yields CASSKNYRESYEQYF.

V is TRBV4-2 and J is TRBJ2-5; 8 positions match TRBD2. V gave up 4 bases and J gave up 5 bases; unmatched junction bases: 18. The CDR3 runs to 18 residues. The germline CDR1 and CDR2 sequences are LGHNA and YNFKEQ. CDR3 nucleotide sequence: TGTGCCAGCAGCCCCACCCCAGCGGGGGCGAGGGGGGGCGAGACCCAGTACTTC. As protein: CASSPTPAGARGGETQYF.

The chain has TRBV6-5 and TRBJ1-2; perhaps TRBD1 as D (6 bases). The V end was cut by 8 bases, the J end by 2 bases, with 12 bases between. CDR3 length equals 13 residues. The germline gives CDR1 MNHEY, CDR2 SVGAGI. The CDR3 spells CASFSQGNYGYTF. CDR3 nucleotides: TGTGCCAGCTTTTCCCAGGGGAACTATGGCTACACCTTC.

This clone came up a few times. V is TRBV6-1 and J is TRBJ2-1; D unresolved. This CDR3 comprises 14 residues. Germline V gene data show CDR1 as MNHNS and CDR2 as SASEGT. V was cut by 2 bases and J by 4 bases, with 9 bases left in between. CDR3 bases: TGTGCCAGCAGTGAAATAACCGGTTACAATGAGCAGTTCTTC. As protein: CASSEITGYNEQFF.

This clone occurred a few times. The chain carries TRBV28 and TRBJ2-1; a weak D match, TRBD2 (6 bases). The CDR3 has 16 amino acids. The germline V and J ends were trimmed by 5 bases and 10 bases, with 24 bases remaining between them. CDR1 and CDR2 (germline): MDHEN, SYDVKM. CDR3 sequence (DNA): TGTGCCAGCAGTCGCACAACTAGCCGTCCCCTTATCGAGCAGTTCTTC. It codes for CASSRTTSRPLIEQFF.

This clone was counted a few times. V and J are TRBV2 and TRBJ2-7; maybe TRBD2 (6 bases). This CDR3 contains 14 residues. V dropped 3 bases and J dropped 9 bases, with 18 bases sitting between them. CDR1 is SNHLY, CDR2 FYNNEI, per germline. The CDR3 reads CASSDYSRTTSQYF. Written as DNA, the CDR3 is TGTGCCAGCAGTGATTACTCGCGGACTACGTCGCAGTACTTC.

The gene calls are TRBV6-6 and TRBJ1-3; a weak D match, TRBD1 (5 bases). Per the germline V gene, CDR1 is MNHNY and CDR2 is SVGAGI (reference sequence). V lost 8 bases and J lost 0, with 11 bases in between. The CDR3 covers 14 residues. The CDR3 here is CASGKQDSGNTIYF. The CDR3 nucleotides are TGTGCCAGCGGCAAACAGGACTCTGGAAACACCATATATTTT.

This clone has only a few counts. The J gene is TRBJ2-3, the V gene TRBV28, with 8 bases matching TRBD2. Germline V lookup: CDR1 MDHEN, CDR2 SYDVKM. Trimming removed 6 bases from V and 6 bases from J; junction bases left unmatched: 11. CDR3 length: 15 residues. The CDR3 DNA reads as TGTGCCAGCAGCCCCGGGGGGGCACTGGGGGATACGCAGTATTTT. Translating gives CASSPGGALGDTQYF.

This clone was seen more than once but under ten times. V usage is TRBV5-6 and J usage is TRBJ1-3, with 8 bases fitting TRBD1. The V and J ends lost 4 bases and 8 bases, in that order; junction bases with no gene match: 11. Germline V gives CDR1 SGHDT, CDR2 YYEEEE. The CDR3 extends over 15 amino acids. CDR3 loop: CASSPGTGQMHTIYF. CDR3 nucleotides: TGTGCCAGCAGCCCCGGGACAGGACAAATGCACACCATATATTTT.

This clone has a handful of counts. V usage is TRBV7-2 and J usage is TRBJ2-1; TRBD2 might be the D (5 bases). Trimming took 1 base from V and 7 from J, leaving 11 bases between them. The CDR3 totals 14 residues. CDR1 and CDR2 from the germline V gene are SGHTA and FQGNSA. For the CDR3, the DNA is TGTGCCAGCAGCTTAGATGGGGAGTTGAATGAGCAGTTCTTC. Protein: CASSLDGELNEQFF.

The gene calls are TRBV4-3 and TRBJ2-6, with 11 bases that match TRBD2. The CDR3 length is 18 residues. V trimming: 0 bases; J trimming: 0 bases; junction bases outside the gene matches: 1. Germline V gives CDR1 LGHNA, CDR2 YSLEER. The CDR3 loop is CASSQDLAGGSGANVLTF. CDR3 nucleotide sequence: TGCGCCAGCAGCCAAGATCTAGCGGGGGGCTCTGGGGCCAACGTCCTGACTTTC.

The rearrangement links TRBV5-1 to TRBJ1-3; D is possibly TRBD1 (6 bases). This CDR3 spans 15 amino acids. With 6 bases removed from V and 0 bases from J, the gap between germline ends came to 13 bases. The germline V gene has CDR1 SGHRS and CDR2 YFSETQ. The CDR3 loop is CASKREGGSGNTIYF. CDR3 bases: TGCGCCAGCAAAAGGGAAGGGGGCTCTGGAAACACCATATATTTT.

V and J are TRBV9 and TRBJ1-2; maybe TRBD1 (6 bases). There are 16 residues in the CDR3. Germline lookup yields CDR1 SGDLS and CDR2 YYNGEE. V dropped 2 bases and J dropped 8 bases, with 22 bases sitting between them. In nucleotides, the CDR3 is TGTGCCAGCAGCGTCGGGACACCGGACCGAGCTGTGGGCTACACCTTC. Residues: CASSVGTPDRAVGYTF.

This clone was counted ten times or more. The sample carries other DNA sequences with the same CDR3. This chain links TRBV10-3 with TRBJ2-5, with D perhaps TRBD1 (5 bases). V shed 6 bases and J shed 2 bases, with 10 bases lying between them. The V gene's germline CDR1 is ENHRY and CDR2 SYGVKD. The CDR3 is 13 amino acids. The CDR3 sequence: CAIRTELQETQYF. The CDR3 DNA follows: TGTGCCATCAGGACAGAACTTCAAGAGACCCAGTACTTC.

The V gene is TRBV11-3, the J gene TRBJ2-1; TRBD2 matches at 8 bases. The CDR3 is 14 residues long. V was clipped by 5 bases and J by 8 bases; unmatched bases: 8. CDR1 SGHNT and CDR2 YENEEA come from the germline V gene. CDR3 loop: CASSPGGAPDEQFF. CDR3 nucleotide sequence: TGTGCCAGCAGCCCCGGGGGGGCCCCGGATGAGCAGTTCTTC.

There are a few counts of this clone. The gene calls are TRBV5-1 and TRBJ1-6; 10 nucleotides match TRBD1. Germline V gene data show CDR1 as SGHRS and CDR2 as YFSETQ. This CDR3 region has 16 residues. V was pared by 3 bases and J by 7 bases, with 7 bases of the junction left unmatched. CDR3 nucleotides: TGCGCCAGCAGCTCATCCGGGACAGGGGAAAATTCACCCCTCCACTTT. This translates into CASSSSGTGENSPLHF. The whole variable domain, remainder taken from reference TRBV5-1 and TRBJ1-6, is KAGVTQTPRYLIKTRGQQVTLSCSPISGHRSVSWYQQTPGQGLQFLFEYFSETQRNKGNFPGRFSGRQFSNSRSEMNVSTLELGDSALYLCASSSSGTGENSPLHFGNGTRLTVT.

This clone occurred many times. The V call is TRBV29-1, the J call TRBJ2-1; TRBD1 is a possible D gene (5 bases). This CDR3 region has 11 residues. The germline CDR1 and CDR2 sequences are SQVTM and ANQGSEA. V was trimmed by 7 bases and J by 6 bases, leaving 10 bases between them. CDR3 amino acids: CSASRGNEQFF. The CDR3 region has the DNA TGCAGCGCCTCTAGGGGCAATGAGCAGTTCTTC.

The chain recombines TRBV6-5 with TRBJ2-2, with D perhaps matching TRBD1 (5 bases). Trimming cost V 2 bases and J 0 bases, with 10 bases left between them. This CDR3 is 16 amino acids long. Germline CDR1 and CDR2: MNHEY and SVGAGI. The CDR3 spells CASSYKKTANTGELFF. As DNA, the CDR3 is TGTGCCAGCAGTTACAAAAAGACAGCGAACACCGGGGAGCTGTTTTTT.

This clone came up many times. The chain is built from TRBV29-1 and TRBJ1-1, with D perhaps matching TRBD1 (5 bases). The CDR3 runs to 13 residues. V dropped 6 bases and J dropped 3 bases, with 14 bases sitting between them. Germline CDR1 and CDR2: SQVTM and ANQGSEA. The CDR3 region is CSVVGVWDTEAFF. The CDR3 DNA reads TGCAGCGTCGTAGGGGTTTGGGACACTGAAGCTTTCTTT. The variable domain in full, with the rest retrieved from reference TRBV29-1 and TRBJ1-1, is SAVISQKPSRDICQRGTSLTIQCQVDSQVTMMFWYRQQPGQSLTLIATANQGSEATYESGFVIDKFPISRPNLTFSTLTVSNMSPEDSSIYLCSVVGVWDTEAFFGQGTRLTVV.

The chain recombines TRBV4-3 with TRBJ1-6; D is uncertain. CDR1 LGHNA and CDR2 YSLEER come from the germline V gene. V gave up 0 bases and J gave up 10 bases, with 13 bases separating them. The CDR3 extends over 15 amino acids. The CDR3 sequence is CASSQDSDPESPLHF. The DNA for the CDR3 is TGCGCCAGCAGCCAAGATTCTGATCCTGAGTCACCCCTCCACTTT.

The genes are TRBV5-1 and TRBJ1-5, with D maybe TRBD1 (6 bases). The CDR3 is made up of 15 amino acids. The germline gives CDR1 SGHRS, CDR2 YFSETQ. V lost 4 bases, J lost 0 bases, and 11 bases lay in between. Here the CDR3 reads CASSPQGYSNQPQHF. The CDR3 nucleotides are TGCGCCAGCAGCCCACAGGGATATAGCAATCAGCCCCAGCATTTT.